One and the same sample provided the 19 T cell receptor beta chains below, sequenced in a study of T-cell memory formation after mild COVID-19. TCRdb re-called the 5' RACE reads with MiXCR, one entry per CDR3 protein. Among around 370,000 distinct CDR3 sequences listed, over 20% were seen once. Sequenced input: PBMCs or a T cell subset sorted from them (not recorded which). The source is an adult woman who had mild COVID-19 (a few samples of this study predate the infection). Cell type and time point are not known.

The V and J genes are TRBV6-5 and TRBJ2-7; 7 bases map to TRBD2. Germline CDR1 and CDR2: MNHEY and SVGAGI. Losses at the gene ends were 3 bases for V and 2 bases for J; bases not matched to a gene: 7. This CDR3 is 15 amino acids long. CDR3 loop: CASSYSGLNPYEQYF. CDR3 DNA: TGTGCCAGCAGTTATTCGGGACTAAACCCCTACGAGCAGTACTTC.

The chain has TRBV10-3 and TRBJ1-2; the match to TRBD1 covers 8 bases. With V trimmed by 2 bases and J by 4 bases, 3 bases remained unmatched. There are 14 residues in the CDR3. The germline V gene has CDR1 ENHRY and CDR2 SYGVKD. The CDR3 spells CAISEQGAVYGYTF. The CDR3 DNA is TGTGCCATCAGTGAGCAGGGGGCGGTCTATGGCTACACCTTC.

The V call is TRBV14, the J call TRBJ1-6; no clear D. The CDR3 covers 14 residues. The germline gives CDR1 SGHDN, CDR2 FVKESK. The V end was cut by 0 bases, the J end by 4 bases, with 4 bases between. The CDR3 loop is CASSQELYNSPLHF. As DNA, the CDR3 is TGTGCCAGCAGCCAAGAACTGTATAATTCACCCCTCCACTTT.

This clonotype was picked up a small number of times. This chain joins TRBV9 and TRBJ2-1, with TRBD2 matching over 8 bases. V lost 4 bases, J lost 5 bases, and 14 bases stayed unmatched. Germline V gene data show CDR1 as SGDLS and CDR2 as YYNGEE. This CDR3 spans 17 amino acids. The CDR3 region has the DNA TGTGCCAGCAGCCCTTTCTTGGGGGCGGGGGGACACAATGAGCAGTTCTTC. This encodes CASSPFLGAGGHNEQFF.

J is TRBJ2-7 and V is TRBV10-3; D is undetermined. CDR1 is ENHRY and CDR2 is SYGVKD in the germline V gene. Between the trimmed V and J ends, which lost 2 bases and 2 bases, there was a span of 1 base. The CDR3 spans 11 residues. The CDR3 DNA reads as TGTGCCATCAGTGAGGCCTACGAGCAGTACTTC. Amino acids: CAISEAYEQYF.

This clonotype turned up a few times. In nucleotides, the CDR3 is TGCAGCGTTGAAGGAGAAAAGGGGGCGCACACTGAAGCTTTCTTT. Protein product: CSVEGEKGAHTEAFF. The J gene is TRBJ1-1, the V gene TRBV29-1; 7 nucleotides agree with TRBD1. Losses at the gene ends were 1 base for V and 3 bases for J; bases not matched to a gene: 8. Germline V CDR1 and CDR2: SQVTM, ANQGSEA. The CDR3 is 15 residues long.

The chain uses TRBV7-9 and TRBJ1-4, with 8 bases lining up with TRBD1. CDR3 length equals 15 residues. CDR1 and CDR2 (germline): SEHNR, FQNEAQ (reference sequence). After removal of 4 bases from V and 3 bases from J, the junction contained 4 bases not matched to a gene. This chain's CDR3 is CASSSRQGSNEKLFF. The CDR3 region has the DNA TGTGCCAGCAGCTCGAGACAGGGGTCTAATGAAAAACTGTTTTTT.

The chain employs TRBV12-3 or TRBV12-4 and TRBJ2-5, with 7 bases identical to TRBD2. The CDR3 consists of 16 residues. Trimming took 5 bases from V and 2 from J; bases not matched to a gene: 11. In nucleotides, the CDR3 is TGTGCCAGCAGTACCCCGGAGCGGGGCCAGCAAGAGACCCAGTACTTC. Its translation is CASSTPERGQQETQYF.

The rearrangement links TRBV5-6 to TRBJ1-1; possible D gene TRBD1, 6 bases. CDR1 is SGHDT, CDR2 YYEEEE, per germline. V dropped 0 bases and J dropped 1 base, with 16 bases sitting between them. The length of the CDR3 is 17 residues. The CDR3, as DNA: TGTGCCAGCAGCTTGGTCGGCCTGAAACAGGGGAACACTGAAGCTTTCTTT. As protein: CASSLVGLKQGNTEAFF.

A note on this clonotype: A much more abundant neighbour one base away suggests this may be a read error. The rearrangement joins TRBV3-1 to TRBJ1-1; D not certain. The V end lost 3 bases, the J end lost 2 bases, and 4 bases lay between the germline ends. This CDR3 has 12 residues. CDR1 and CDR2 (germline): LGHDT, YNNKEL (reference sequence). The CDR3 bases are TGTGCCAGCAGCCACCCCAACACTGAAGCTTTCTTT. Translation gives CASSHPNTEAFF.

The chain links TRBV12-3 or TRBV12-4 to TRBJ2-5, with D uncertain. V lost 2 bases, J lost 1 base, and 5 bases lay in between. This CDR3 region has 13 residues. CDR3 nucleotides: TGTGCCAGCAGTTTATCTTCCCAAGAGACCCAGTACTTC. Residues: CASSLSSQETQYF.

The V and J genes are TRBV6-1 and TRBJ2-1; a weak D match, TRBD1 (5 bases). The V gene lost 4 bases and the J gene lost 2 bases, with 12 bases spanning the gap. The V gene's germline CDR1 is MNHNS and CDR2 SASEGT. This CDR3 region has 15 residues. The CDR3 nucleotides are TGTGCCAGCAGTGGGGGCACTAACCCCTACAATGAGCAGTTCTTC. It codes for CASSGGTNPYNEQFF.

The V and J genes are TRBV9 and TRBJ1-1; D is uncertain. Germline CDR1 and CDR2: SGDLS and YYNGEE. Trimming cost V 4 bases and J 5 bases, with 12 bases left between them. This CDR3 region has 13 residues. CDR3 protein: CASSPRFGTEAFF. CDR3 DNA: TGTGCCAGCAGCCCAAGGTTCGGAACTGAAGCTTTCTTT.

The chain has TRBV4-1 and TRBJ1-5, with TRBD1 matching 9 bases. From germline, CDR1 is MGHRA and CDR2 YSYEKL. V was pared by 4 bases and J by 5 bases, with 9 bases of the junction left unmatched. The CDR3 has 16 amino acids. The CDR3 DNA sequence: TGCGCCAGCAGCCCCACCGGGACAGGGTTGGATCAGCCCCAGCATTTT. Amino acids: CASSPTGTGLDQPQHF.

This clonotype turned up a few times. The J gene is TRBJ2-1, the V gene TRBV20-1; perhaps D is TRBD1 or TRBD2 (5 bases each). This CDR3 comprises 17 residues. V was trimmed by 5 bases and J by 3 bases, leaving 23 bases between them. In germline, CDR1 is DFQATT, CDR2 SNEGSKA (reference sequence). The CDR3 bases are TGCAGTGCTCTAACCAGGGACCTCCCCTCCTACTACAATGAGCAGTTCTTC. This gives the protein CSALTRDLPSYYNEQFF.

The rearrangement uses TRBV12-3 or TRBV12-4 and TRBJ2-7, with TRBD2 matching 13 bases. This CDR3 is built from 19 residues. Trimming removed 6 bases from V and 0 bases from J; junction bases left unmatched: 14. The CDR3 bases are TGTGCCAGCAGCCGAGGGGGACTAGCGGGATCCCTCTTCTCCTACGAGCAGTACTTC. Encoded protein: CASSRGGLAGSLFSYEQYF.

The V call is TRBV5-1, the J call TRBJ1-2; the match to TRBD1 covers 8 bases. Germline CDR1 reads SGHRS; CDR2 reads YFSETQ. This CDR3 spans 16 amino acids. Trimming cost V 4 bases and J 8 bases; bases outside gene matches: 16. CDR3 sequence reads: CASSGGGLQGARGYTF. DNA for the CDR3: TGCGCCAGCAGCGGCGGAGGGTTGCAGGGGGCTCGGGGCTACACCTTC. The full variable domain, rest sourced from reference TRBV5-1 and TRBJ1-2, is KAGVTQTPRYLIKTRGQQVTLSCSPISGHRSVSWYQQTPGQGLQFLFEYFSETQRNKGNFPGRFSGRQFSNSRSEMNVSTLELGDSALYLCASSGGGLQGARGYTFGSGTRLTVV.

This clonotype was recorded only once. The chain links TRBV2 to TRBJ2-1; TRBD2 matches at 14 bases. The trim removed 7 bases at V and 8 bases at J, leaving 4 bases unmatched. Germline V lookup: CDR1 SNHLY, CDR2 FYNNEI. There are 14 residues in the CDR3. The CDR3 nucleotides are TGTGCCAGCATCGGGACTAGCGGGAGTTATGAGCAGTTCTTC. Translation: CASIGTSGSYEQFF.

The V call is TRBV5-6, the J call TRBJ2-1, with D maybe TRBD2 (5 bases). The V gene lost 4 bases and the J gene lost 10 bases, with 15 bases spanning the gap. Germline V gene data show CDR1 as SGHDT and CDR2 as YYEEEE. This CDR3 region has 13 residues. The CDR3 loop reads CASSRGLPSEQFF. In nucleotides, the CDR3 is TGTGCCAGCAGCCGCGGACTTCCCTCGGAGCAGTTCTTC. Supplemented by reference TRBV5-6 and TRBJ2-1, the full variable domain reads DAGVTQSPTHLIKTRGQQVTLRCSPKSGHDTVSWYQQALGQGPQFIFQYYEEEERQRGNFPDRFSGHQFPNYSSELNVNALLLGDSALYLCASSRGLPSEQFFGPGTRLTVL.